The next 21 T cell receptor beta chains were all read from a single sample in a study of T-cell reconstitution after alpha-beta-depleted transplantation in children. Unique molecular identifiers were incorporated during preparation of the TCRbeta library. One entry per CDR3 protein results from TCRdb running MiXCR on the PCR reads. This sample has 800,000 to 1,000,000 distinct CDR3 sequences; about 30% occur once, and the top ten carry 28%. Sequencing was performed on PBMCs, mostly from graft donor cells, taken 360 days after TCRalphabeta/CD19-depleted stem cell transplant. The receptors originated from a boy under two years old who had a stem cell transplant for SCID, so the T cells may come from the graft donor.

V is TRBV12-3 or TRBV12-4 and J is TRBJ2-6; TRBD1 matches 9 bases. This CDR3 has 21 amino acids. Trimming cost V 3 bases and J 0 bases; bases outside gene matches: 15. For the CDR3, the DNA is TGTGCCAGCAGTTTCCGACGGACAGGGGCCCCCATAAGCTCTGGGGCCAACGTCCTGACTTTC. This gives the protein CASSFRRTGAPISSGANVLTF.

In this sample, this clonotype turned up a few times. This chain uses TRBV9 with TRBJ2-3; 8 bases are a match to TRBD2. V dropped 2 bases and J dropped 0; count of bases not matched to a gene: 11. The CDR3 is made up of 18 amino acids. Per germline, CDR1 SGDLS and CDR2 YYNGEE. CDR3 bases: TGTGCCAGCAGCGTCGGGCGGGGGGAACGTTGGAGCACAGATACGCAGTATTTT. It is translated as CASSVGRGERWSTDTQYF.

This sequence joins TRBV10-1 and TRBJ2-7, with 9 bases identical to TRBD2. V was clipped by 0 bases and J by 3 bases; unmatched bases: 3. This CDR3 has 15 residues. Germline V gene sequence: CDR1 WNHNN, CDR2 SYGVQD (reference sequence). This CDR3 reads CASSESVAGVYEQYF. CDR3 bases: TGCGCCAGCAGTGAGTCGGTAGCGGGGGTCTACGAGCAGTACTTC.

V gene TRBV11-2 combines with J gene TRBJ2-1; the match to TRBD2 covers 15 bases. The CDR3 covers 19 residues. Germline V gene data show CDR1 as SGHAT and CDR2 as FQNNGV. Trimming at V came to 5 bases and at J to 0 bases, leaving 8 bases not matched to a gene. CDR3 bases: TGTGCCAGCAGCACCCGGACTAGCGGGGGGGGTTTCTCCTACAATGAGCAGTTCTTC. It yields the protein CASSTRTSGGGFSYNEQFF.

The chain has TRBV25-1 and TRBJ2-1, with 9 bases fitting TRBD1. In germline, CDR1 is MGHDK, CDR2 SYGVNS. The CDR3 consists of 15 residues. Losses at the gene ends were 4 bases for V and 10 bases for J; bases not matched to a gene: 11. The CDR3 region is CASSAGQGLGKEQFF. The CDR3 DNA sequence: TGTGCCAGCAGTGCGGGACAGGGTCTCGGTAAGGAGCAGTTCTTC. Variable domain in full (rest from reference TRBV25-1 and TRBJ2-1): EADIYQTPRYLVIGTGKKITLECSQTMGHDKMYWYQQDPGMELHLIHYSYGVNSTEKGDLSSESTVSRIRTEHFPLTLESARPSHTSQYLCASSAGQGLGKEQFFGPGTRLTVL.

The sample holds a few counts of this clonotype. The chain is built from TRBV20-1 and TRBJ2-1; D is ambiguous. The CDR3 consists of 11 residues. Germline V gene data show CDR1 as DFQATT and CDR2 as SNEGSKA (reference sequence). Trimming took off 2 bases at V and 7 bases at J, with 6 bases between the two ends. This CDR3 reads CSARRANEQFF. CDR3 in DNA: TGCAGTGCTAGACGAGCTAATGAGCAGTTCTTC.

This rearrangement joins TRBV5-1 to TRBJ1-1; perhaps TRBD1 as D (5 bases). The CDR3 is made up of 14 amino acids. CDR1 is SGHRS and CDR2 is YFSETQ in the germline V gene. Trimming stripped 4 bases from V and 6 bases from J, with 16 bases between. This chain's CDR3 is CASSATGRDAEAFF. CDR3 DNA sequence: TGCGCCAGCAGCGCCACAGGTCGCGACGCTGAAGCTTTCTTT.

This clonotype came up a few times. This chain links TRBV9 with TRBJ2-2; 8 bases are a match to TRBD2. Germline loops: CDR1 SGDLS, CDR2 YYNGEE. This CDR3 comprises 15 residues. With 0 bases clipped from V and 8 bases from J, the junction kept 6 bases outside the gene matches. The CDR3 region is CASSVGGLATGELFF. CDR3 coding DNA: TGTGCCAGCAGCGTAGGCGGACTAGCTACAGGGGAGCTGTTTTTT.

The CDR3 DNA reads as TGTGCCATCAGTGATGCAGGACCAAGCAATCAGCCCCAGCATTTT. Translation gives CAISDAGPSNQPQHF. The chain uses TRBV10-3 and TRBJ1-5; D is uncertain. In germline, CDR1 is ENHRY, CDR2 SYGVKD. V lost 3 bases and J 1 base, leaving 10 bases between the germline ends. There are 15 residues in the CDR3.

V and J are TRBV6-1 and TRBJ2-2; TRBD2 matches at 8 bases. The CDR3 consists of 16 residues. Per germline, CDR1 MNHNS and CDR2 SASEGT. V gave up 6 bases and J gave up 6 bases; unmatched junction bases: 12. The CDR3 DNA reads TGTGCCAGCAGCAAGCGGGGGTGGGATCAGCCCGGGGAGCTGTTTTTT. Its translation: CASSKRGWDQPGELFF.

This sequence joins TRBV29-1 and TRBJ2-4; tentatively, D is TRBD1 (7 bases). The germline V gene encodes CDR1 SQVTM and CDR2 ANQGSEA. The V end was cut by 6 bases, the J end by 8 bases, with 20 bases between. CDR3 size: 14 residues. Here the CDR3 DNA reads TGCAGCGTCGCAAATGGGCAGGGGGGAGACATTCAGTACTTC. Its translation is CSVANGQGGDIQYF.

This clonotype was counted a few times. The chain is built from TRBV6-1 and TRBJ2-2; 11 bases map to TRBD2. There are 16 residues in the CDR3. The J segment lost 5 bases and the V segment lost 5 bases, leaving 7 bases of the junction unmatched. Germline V lookup: CDR1 MNHNS, CDR2 SASEGT. The CDR3 DNA sequence: TGTGCCAGCAGTCGCCTAGCGGGGGGACTTACCGGGGAGCTGTTTTTT. Amino acids: CASSRLAGGLTGELFF.

J is TRBJ2-7 and V is TRBV21-1. TRBV21-1 is given as a pseudogene. The CDR3 is 19 residues long. CDR3 nucleotides: TGTGCCAGCAGCAAAGGCGCCCCGACTCTTACCCTTATCTCCTACGAGCAGTACTTC. Protein sequence: CASSKGAPTLTLISYEQYF.

This sequence joins TRBV29-1 and TRBJ2-1; no firm D call. This CDR3 spans 11 amino acids. Germline CDR1 reads SQVTM; CDR2 reads ANQGSEA. Trimming cost V 5 bases and J 2 bases, with 4 bases left between them. In DNA form, the CDR3 reads TGCAGCGTTATTCCCTACAATGAGCAGTTCTTC. This encodes CSVIPYNEQFF.

This rearrangement joins TRBV7-9 to TRBJ2-7; D gene unclear. The CDR3 has 15 amino acids. CDR1 and CDR2 (germline): SEHNR, FQNEAQ (reference sequence). Trimming removed 5 bases from V and 6 bases from J, with 20 bases in between. In DNA form, the CDR3 reads TGTGCCAGCAGCCCTCCCTTGGCAGGCGCTGCCGAGCAGTACTTC. It specifies CASSPPLAGAAEQYF.

This clonotype was seen a few times. The chain is built from TRBV12-3 or TRBV12-4 and TRBJ2-7; D call uncertain. This CDR3 region has 14 residues. With 3 bases removed from V and 6 bases from J, the gap between germline ends came to 15 bases. The CDR3 nucleotides are TGTGCCAGCAGTTTGATAGGGCCCTCAGGCGAGCAGTACTTC. This gives the protein CASSLIGPSGEQYF.

V and J are TRBV18 and TRBJ1-5; possibly TRBD1 for D (5 bases). CDR3 length: 15 residues. Deletions cut 2 bases from V and 6 bases from J, with 14 bases between. Per germline, CDR1 KGHSH and CDR2 LQKENI. The CDR3 loop reads CASSPKGPSGQPQHF. The DNA of the CDR3 is TGTGCCAGCTCACCAAAGGGACCATCGGGTCAGCCCCAGCATTTT.

This clonotype was picked up a small number of times. The CDR3 loop is CASSGGADTQYF. In nucleotides, the CDR3 is TGTGCCAGCAGTGGGGGCGCAGATACGCAGTATTTT. This rearrangement joins TRBV6-5 to TRBJ2-3; TRBD1 is a possible D gene (6 bases). Trimming pared 5 bases from V and 4 bases from J, leaving 7 bases between. The CDR3 spans 12 residues. Germline V CDR1 and CDR2: MNHEY, SVGAGI.

The sample holds a few counts of this clonotype. The chain uses TRBV12-3 or TRBV12-4 and TRBJ2-1, with 9 bases fitting TRBD1. Losses at the gene ends were 7 bases for V and 9 bases for J; bases not matched to a gene: 13. This CDR3 is 15 amino acids long. CDR3 in DNA: TGTGCCAGCATTCGTGCGGGGACAGGGATGTCTGAGCAGTTCTTC. Translated, it gives CASIRAGTGMSEQFF.

In this sample, this clonotype turned up a few times. The chain links TRBV5-1 to TRBJ2-2, with 8 positions matching TRBD1. The V gene end was trimmed by 4 bases and the J gene end by 5 bases; junction bases not matched to a gene: 10. This CDR3 region has 16 residues. From germline, CDR1 is SGHRS and CDR2 YFSETQ. This CDR3 is CASSLGQGLRTGELFF. The CDR3 bases are TGCGCCAGCAGCCTTGGACAGGGATTGCGAACCGGGGAGCTGTTTTTT.

This clonotype has more than one count but fewer than ten. This chain joins TRBV27 and TRBJ2-3; no reliable D call. Germline loops: CDR1 MNHEY, CDR2 SMNVEV (reference sequence). The CDR3 extends over 14 amino acids. V was shortened by 8 bases and J by 1 base, with 13 bases between the two germline ends. CDR3 nucleotides: TGTGCCAGCGGACCCGGTGGGGGCACAGATACGCAGTATTTT. Protein: CASGPGGGTDTQYF.